The T cell receptor (beta chain) under discussion was sequenced for a study of T-cell memory formation after mild COVID-19. Broader study findings: A balance of CD4 and CD8 characterized clones contracting day 15 to 85, whereas later expanders leaned CD4+. Most CD4+ clones that shrank were in CM and EM, while CD8+ ones turned up in EMRA.

Remarks on this clonotype: Its specificity is unknown.

TCR alpha and TCR beta cDNA libraries with sample barcodes and UMIs came from 5'RACE using constant-segment primers. TCRdb re-derived calls from the 5' RACE reads in MiXCR, one entry per CDR3 protein. The table shows approximately 260,000 distinct CDR3 sequences, with approximately 19% occurring only once. This CDR3 contains 13 residues. Germline assignment: CDR1 SGHTA and CDR2 FQGNSA. V dropped 3 bases and J dropped 4 bases, with 9 bases sitting between them. This sequence joins TRBV7-2 and TRBJ1-2; a weak D match, TRBD1 (5 bases). This sequence originates from a man between 18 and 29 years old who had mild COVID-19 (a few samples of this study predate the infection). Cell type and time point are not known. The sequencing sample was made of PBMCs or a T cell subset sorted from them (not recorded which). CDR3 residues: CASSLSTVYGYTF. CDR3 bases: TGTGCCAGCAGCTTGTCGACAGTCTATGGCTACACCTTC.